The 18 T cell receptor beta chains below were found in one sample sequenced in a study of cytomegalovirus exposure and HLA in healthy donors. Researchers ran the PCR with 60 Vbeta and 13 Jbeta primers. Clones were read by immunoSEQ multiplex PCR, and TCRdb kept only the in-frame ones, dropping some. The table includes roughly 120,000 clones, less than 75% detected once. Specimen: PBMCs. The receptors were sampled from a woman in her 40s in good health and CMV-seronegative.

CDR3 residues: CASSLLSGGSPRYEQFF. The CDR3 nucleotides are TGTGCCAGCAGCTTGTTGTCGGGGGGATCCCCGCGATATGAGCAGTTCTTC. The genes are TRBV5-7 and TRBJ2-1, with TRBD2 identical over 7 bases. TRBV5-7 is flagged as an ORF with uncertain function. This CDR3 comprises 17 residues. The trim removed 1 base at V and 8 bases at J, leaving 15 bases unmatched.

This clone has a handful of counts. Here the CDR3 reads CASRTGDNSPLHF. The CDR3 DNA reads as TGTGCCAGCCGGACAGGCGATAATTCACCCCTCCACTTT. The chain carries TRBV6-4 and TRBJ1-6; 7 bases are shared with TRBD1. CDR1 and CDR2 from the germline V gene are MRHNA and SNTAGT. The CDR3 has 13 amino acids. V lost 8 bases, J lost 5 bases, and 3 bases stayed unmatched.

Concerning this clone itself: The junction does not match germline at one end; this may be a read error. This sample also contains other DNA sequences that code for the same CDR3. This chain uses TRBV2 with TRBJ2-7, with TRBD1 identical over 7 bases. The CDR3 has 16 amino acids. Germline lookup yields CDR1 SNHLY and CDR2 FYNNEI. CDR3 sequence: CASTPERQGSNDEQYF. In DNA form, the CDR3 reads TGCGCCAGCACCCCGGAGAGACAGGGAAGTAATGACGAGCAGTACTTC.

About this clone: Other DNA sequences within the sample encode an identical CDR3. The CDR3 loop is CASSVGGDYNEQFF. In DNA, the CDR3 is TGTGCCAGTAGCGTGGGGGGTGACTACAATGAGCAGTTCTTC. The rearrangement uses TRBV19 and TRBJ2-1; D possibly corresponds to TRBD2 (6 bases). V was trimmed by 6 bases and J by 3 bases, leaving 12 bases between them. This CDR3 has 14 amino acids. CDR1 is LNHDA, CDR2 SQIVND, per germline (reference sequence).

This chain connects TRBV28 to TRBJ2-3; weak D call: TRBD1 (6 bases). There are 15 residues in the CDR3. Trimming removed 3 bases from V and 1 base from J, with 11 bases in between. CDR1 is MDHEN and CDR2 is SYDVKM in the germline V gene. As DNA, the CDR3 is TGTGCCAGCAGTTTGATACAGGGAGGCACAGATACGCAGTATTTT. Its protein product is CASSLIQGGTDTQYF.

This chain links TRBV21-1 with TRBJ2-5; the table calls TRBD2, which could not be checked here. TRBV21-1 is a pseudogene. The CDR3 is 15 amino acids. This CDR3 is CASTRSRGEEETQYF. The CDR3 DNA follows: TGTGCCAGCACGCGATCCCGGGGGGAGGAGGAGACCCAGTACTTC.

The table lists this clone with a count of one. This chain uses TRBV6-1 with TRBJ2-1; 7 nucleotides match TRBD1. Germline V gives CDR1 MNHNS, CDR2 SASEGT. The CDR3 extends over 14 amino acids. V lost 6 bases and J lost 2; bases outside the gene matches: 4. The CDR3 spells CASSLDRAYNEQFF. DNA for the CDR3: TGTGCCAGCAGCCTCGACAGGGCCTACAATGAGCAGTTCTTC.

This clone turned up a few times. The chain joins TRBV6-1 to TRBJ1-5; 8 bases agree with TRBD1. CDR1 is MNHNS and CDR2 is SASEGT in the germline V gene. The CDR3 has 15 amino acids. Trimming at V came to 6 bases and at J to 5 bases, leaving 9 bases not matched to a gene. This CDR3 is CASSLTGDIDQPQHF. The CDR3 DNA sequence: TGTGCCAGCAGCCTGACAGGGGATATCGATCAGCCCCAGCATTTT.

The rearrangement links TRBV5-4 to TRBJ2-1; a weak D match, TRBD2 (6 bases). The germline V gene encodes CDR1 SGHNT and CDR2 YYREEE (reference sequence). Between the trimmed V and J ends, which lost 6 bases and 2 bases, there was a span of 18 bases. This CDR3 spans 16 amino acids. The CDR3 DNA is TGTGCCAGCAAACTGGGCTGGGGGGAACCCTACAATGAGCAGTTCTTC. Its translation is CASKLGWGEPYNEQFF.

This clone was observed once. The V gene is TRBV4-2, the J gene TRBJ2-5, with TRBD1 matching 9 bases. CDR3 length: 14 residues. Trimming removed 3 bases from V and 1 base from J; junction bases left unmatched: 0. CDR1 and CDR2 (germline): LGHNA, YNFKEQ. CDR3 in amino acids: CASSQTGGQETQYF. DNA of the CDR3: TGTGCCAGCAGCCAGACAGGGGGCCAAGAGACCCAGTACTTC.

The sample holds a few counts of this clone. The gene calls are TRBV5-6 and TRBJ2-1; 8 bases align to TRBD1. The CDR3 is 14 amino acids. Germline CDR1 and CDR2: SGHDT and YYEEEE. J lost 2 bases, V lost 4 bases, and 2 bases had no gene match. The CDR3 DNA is TGTGCCAGCAGCGCGACAGGGGCCTACAATGAGCAGTTCTTC. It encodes CASSATGAYNEQFF.

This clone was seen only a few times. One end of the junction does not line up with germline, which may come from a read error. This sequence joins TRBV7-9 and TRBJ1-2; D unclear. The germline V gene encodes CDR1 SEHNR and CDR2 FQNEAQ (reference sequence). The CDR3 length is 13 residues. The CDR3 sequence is CSSSFMEEGGYTF. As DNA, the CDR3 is TGTTCCAGCAGCTTCATGGAGGAGGGTGGCTACACCTTC.

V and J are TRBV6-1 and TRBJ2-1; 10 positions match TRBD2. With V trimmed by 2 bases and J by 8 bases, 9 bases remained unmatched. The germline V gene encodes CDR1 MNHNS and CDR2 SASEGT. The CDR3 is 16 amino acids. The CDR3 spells CASSEPWASGSHEQFF. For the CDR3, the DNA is TGTGCCAGCAGTGAACCGTGGGCTAGCGGGAGCCATGAGCAGTTCTTC.

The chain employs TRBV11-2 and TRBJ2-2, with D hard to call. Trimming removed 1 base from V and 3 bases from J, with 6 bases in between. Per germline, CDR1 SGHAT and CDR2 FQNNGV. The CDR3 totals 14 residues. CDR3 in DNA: TGTGCCAGCAGCTTAGGGCAGGACACCGGGGAGCTGTTTTTT. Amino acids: CASSLGQDTGELFF. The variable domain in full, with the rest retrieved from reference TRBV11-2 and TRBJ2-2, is EAGVAQSPRYKIIEKRQSVAFWCNPISGHATLYWYQQILGQGPKLLIQFQNNGVVDDSQLPKDRFSAERLKGVDSTLKIQPAKLEDSAVYLCASSLGQDTGELFFGEGSRLTVL.

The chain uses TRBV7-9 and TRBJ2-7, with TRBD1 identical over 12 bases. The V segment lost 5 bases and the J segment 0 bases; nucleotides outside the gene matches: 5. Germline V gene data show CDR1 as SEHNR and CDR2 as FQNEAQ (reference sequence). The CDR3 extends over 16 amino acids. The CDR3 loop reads CASSQGQGAISYEQYF. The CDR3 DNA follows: TGTGCCAGCAGCCAGGGACAGGGGGCGATCTCCTACGAGCAGTACTTC.

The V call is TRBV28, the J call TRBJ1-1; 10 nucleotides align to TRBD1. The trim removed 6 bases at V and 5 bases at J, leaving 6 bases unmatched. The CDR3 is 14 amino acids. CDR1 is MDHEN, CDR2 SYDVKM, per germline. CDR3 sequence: CASSLDRGRTEAFF. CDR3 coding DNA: TGTGCCAGCAGCCTAGACAGGGGGCGGACTGAAGCTTTCTTT.

CDR3 nucleotides: TGTGCCAGCAGCTACAAACTAGCGGACTACAATGAGCAGTTCTTC. It codes for CASSYKLADYNEQFF. The chain recombines TRBV5-6 with TRBJ2-1, with 8 positions matching TRBD2. The ends lost 3 bases at V and 3 bases at J; junction bases unmatched: 5. CDR3 length: 15 residues. Germline values: CDR1 SGHDT, CDR2 YYEEEE.

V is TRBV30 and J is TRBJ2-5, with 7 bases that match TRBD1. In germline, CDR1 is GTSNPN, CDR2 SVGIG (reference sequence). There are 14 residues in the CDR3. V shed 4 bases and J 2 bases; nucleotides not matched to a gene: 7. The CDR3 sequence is CAWILQGIQETQYF. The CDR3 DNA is TGTGCCTGGATTCTACAGGGGATTCAAGAGACCCAGTACTTC.